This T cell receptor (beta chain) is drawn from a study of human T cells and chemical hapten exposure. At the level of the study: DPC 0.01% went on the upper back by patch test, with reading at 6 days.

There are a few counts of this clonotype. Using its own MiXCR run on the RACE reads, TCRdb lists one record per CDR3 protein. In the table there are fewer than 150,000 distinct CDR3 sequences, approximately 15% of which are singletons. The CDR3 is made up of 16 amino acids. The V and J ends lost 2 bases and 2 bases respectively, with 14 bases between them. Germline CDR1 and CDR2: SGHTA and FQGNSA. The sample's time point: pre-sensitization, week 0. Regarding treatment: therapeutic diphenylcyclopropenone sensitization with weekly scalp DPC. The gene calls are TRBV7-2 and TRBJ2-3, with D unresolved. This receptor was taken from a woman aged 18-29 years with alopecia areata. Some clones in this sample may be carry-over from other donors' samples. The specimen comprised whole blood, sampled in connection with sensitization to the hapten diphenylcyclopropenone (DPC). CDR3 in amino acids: CASSLSAYSSTDTQYF. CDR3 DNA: TGTGCCAGCAGCTTAAGTGCTTACAGTTCCACAGATACGCAGTATTTT. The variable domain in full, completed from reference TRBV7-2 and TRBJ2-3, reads GAGVSQSPSNKVTEKGKDVELRCDPISGHTALYWYRQSLGQGLEFLIYFQGNSAPDKSGLPSDRFSAERTGGSVSTLTIQRTQQEDSAVYLCASSLSAYSSTDTQYFGPGTRLTVL.